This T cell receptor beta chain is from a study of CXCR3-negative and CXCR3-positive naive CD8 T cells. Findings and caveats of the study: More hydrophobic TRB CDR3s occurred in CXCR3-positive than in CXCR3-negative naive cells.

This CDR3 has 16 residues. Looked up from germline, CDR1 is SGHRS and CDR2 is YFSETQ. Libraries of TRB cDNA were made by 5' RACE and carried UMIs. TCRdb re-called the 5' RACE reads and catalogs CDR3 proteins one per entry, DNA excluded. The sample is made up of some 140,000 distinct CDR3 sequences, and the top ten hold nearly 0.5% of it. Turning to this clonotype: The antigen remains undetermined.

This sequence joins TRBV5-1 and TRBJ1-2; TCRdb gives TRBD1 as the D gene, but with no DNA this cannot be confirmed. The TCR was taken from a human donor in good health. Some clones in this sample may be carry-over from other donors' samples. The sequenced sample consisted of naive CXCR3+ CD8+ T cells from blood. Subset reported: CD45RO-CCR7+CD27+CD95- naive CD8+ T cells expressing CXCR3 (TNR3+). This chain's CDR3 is CASSLTTGGVTYGYTF.